This T cell receptor beta chain was sequenced for a study of shared clonotypes between healthy human individuals. Original handling: From ImmunoSEQ came sequences covering only the junction and carrying no quality scores, so filtering differed. The assay was immunoSEQ multiplex PCR, and TCRdb's table has in-frame clones only and misses some. V and J calls plus clone size are reproduced from that table; the DNA served to infer D and trimming. The table has over a million clones, roughly 96% seen once; the top ten hold 0.95% to 1.5%. The CDR3 runs 14 residues. The ends lost 4 bases at V and 5 bases at J; junction bases unmatched: 8. Germline CDR1 SQVTM, CDR2 ANQGSEA.

The sequence was collected from a young man in good health. The chain links TRBV29-1 to TRBJ2-7; 10 bases align to TRBD2. The sample was naive CD4+ T cells sorted from blood. Subset given: CD45RA+ positively selected. Written as DNA, the CDR3 is TGCAGCGTTGGGGATCTAGCGGGAGTGAACGAGCAGTACTTC. It specifies CSVGDLAGVNEQYF.